The sequence of this TCR beta chain was determined in a study of T cell repertoires in cytomegalovirus infection. For the study at large: Carrying CMV and the relevant HLA type showed in public TCR beta signatures. Study-level findings and limits: Across the ex vivo response, the dominant clonotypes were HLA-C-restricted CMV-specific TCR beta clonotypes.

TCRdb re-called the reads through MiXCR, storing one row per CDR3 protein. The data hold approximately 110,000 distinct CDR3 sequences, with roughly 39% observed a single time. The V end was cut by 6 bases, the J end by 1 base, with 13 bases between. The CDR3 totals 15 residues. CDR1 is MDHEN, CDR2 SYDVKM, per germline. The sample holds a few counts of this clonotype. Its target is not known. The chain is built from TRBV28 and TRBJ1-5; possibly TRBD1 for D (5 bases). Here the sequenced sample was CD8+ T cells from cultured PBMCs, taken from culture after CMV antigen stimulation. The receptor comes from a human donor in good health (CMV status not recorded). Some clones in this sample may be carry-over from other donors' samples. The CDR3 DNA sequence: TGTGCCAGCAGGGACGCGGGGCAGAGCAATCAGCCCCAGCATTTT. Translation gives CASRDAGQSNQPQHF.